This TCR beta chain was obtained from a study of naive and memory T cell subsets. Germline V lookup: CDR1 LGHDT, CDR2 YNNKEL (reference sequence). The V gene end was trimmed by 6 bases and the J gene end by 10 bases; junction bases not matched to a gene: 14. The CDR3 loop spans 15 amino acids. Ligated cDNA underwent four rounds of PCR with nested alpha and beta constant region primers and SP2. TCRdb reprocessed the UMI-ligation and nested PCR reads with MiXCR, giving one entry per CDR3 protein. The table has approximately 22,000 distinct CDR3 sequences, 6% seen once. A word on this clonotype: Its target is not known.

Regarding treatment: skin biopsy from PPD injection site in Mantoux-positive individual. TCR cDNA received a 3' ligated oligonucleotide that carried a UMI. Input was roughly 1 to 1000 ng of DNase-treated total RNA without cell sorting. Overall study findings and caveats: Higher TCR numbers at tuberculin sites reflect T cell infiltration, per interpretation. Far more TCRs reportedly came from tuberculin skin test site biopsies.

The gene calls are TRBV3-1 and TRBJ1-4; TRBD1 matches 7 bases. This specimen consisted of skin, obtained from a tuberculin skin test site. This receptor was taken from an adult in good health. DNA for the CDR3: TGTGCCAGCAGTACGGACCGGGACAGAAGAGGAAAACTGTTTTTT. It codes for CASSTDRDRRGKLFF.